Following are 13 T cell receptor beta chains from one sample sequenced in a study of shared clonotypes between healthy human individuals. Repertoires were generated with immunoSEQ multiplex PCR, while TCRdb's copy carries only in-frame clones and drops some. The top ten hold 1.5% to 2% of the sample, which has around 1.9 million clones, approximately 94% seen once. As defined, naive CD8 cells were CD45RO-negative and positively selected for CCR7, with terminally differentiated effector memory CD45RA+ cells excluded. Sequenced sample: naive CD8+ T cells from PBMCs. The receptors derive from a man younger than 30 in good health. Some clones in this sample may be carry-over from other donors' samples.

The V gene is TRBV4-2, the J gene TRBJ2-6; the D gene is possibly TRBD2 (6 bases). V was cut by 3 bases and J by 0 bases, with 15 bases left in between. Per the germline V gene, CDR1 is LGHNA and CDR2 is YNFKEQ. This CDR3 is built from 18 residues. The CDR3 nucleotides are TGTGCCAGCAGCCATAGGGGACTTCAGAGCTCTGGGGCCAACGTCCTGACTTTC. Protein sequence: CASSHRGLQSSGANVLTF.

The V call is TRBV7-2, the J call TRBJ2-7; the D gene is possibly TRBD1 (6 bases). Looked up from germline, CDR1 is SGHTA and CDR2 is FQGNSA. Between the trimmed V and J ends, which lost 5 bases and 6 bases, there was a span of 17 bases. The CDR3 consists of 14 residues. CDR3 protein: CASSEVARGFEQYF. The CDR3 nucleotides read TGTGCCAGCAGCGAGGTGGCCAGGGGCTTCGAGCAGTACTTC.

The V gene is TRBV2, the J gene TRBJ2-7, with D maybe TRBD2 (6 bases). Trimming removed 1 base at V and 3 bases at J, with 10 bases between. Germline CDR1 reads SNHLY; CDR2 reads FYNNEI. The CDR3 is 14 residues long. The CDR3 sequence: CASSEGGKFYEQYF. The CDR3 nucleotides are TGTGCCAGCAGTGAAGGCGGGAAATTCTACGAGCAGTACTTC.

J is TRBJ2-7 and V is TRBV6-5; a weak D match, TRBD2 (5 bases). In germline, CDR1 is MNHEY, CDR2 SVGAGI. The CDR3 runs to 13 residues. V was pared by 6 bases and J by 5 bases, with 14 bases between. In DNA, the CDR3 is TGTGCCAGCAGCCCATCTAGCAACCACGAGCAGTACTTC. This encodes CASSPSSNHEQYF.

The rearrangement uses TRBV18 and TRBJ2-6, with 8 bases fitting TRBD1. Germline values: CDR1 KGHSH, CDR2 LQKENI. With 3 bases clipped from V and 3 bases from J, the junction kept 7 bases outside the gene matches. The CDR3 consists of 17 residues. CDR3 protein: CASSPDSTGVGANVLTF. Written as DNA, the CDR3 is TGTGCCAGCTCACCTGATTCGACAGGGGTTGGGGCCAACGTCCTGACTTTC.

The chain uses TRBV7-3 and TRBJ2-1, with 7 bases aligning to TRBD2. The CDR3 totals 14 residues. Germline CDR1 and CDR2: SGHTA and FQGTGA. V dropped 4 bases and J dropped 8; count of bases not matched to a gene: 8. The CDR3 spells CASSWASGGYEQFF. The CDR3 coding sequence is TGTGCCAGCAGCTGGGCTAGCGGAGGGTATGAGCAGTTCTTC.

CDR3 region: CASSETTWDRGIYQPQHF. The CDR3 region has the DNA TGTGCCAGCAGCGAAACAACCTGGGACAGGGGAATATATCAGCCCCAGCATTTT. The chain recombines TRBV6-1 with TRBJ1-5, with 10 bases that match TRBD1. The V segment lost 6 bases and the J segment 5 bases; nucleotides outside the gene matches: 16. The CDR3 consists of 18 residues. Germline CDR1 and CDR2: MNHNS and SASEGT.

The CDR3 loop is CASSVAGSEQYF. As DNA, the CDR3 is TGTGCCAGTAGTGTCGCGGGAAGCGAGCAGTACTTC. The rearrangement joins TRBV19 to TRBJ2-7; TRBD2 is a possible D gene (6 bases). Germline V gene data show CDR1 as LNHDA and CDR2 as SQIVND (reference sequence). V was cut by 5 bases and J by 6 bases, with 11 bases left in between. The CDR3 spans 12 residues.

The gene calls are TRBV25-1 and TRBJ2-5; TRBD1 matches 7 bases. The V and J ends lost 5 bases and 2 bases, in that order; junction bases with no gene match: 5. CDR1 and CDR2 (germline): MGHDK, SYGVNS. This CDR3 has 14 residues. The CDR3: CASSPGTVQETQYF. CDR3 nucleotides: TGTGCCAGCAGTCCCGGGACAGTTCAAGAGACCCAGTACTTC.

This rearrangement joins TRBV5-6 to TRBJ2-1, with 7 bases fitting TRBD1. The V segment lost 2 bases and the J segment 1 base; nucleotides outside the gene matches: 6. The CDR3 totals 16 residues. Germline loops: CDR1 SGHDT, CDR2 YYEEEE. The chain's CDR3 is CASSFRQGRSYNEQFF. The CDR3 DNA follows: TGTGCCAGCAGCTTCCGACAGGGTCGGTCCTACAATGAGCAGTTCTTC. Supplemented by reference TRBV5-6 and TRBJ2-1, the full variable domain reads DAGVTQSPTHLIKTRGQQVTLRCSPKSGHDTVSWYQQALGQGPQFIFQYYEEEERQRGNFPDRFSGHQFPNYSSELNVNALLLGDSALYLCASSFRQGRSYNEQFFGPGTRLTVL.

The genes are TRBV7-8 and TRBJ2-7; unclear D gene. With 5 bases removed from V and 0 bases from J, the gap between germline ends came to 11 bases. CDR3 length equals 14 residues. Looked up from germline, CDR1 is SGHVS and CDR2 is FQNEAQ. The CDR3: CASSPPSSSYEQYF. Written as DNA, the CDR3 is TGTGCCAGCAGCCCCCCTTCGTCCTCCTACGAGCAGTACTTC.

This chain connects TRBV7-6 to TRBJ2-5; D may be TRBD1 or TRBD2 (5 bases each). The germline V gene has CDR1 SGHVS and CDR2 FNYEAQ. V lost 1 base to trimming and J lost 4 bases, with 16 bases between them. The CDR3 totals 16 residues. CDR3 amino acids: CASSLEGFPGSETQYF. The CDR3, as DNA: TGTGCCAGCAGCTTAGAGGGGTTTCCGGGGTCAGAGACCCAGTACTTC.

The chain recombines TRBV29-1 with TRBJ2-1, with 13 bases matching TRBD2. The germline CDR1 and CDR2 sequences are SQVTM and ANQGSEA. Trimming took 6 bases from V and 9 from J; bases not matched to a gene: 5. The CDR3 is 13 residues long. The CDR3 DNA sequence: TGCAGCGTAGGACTAGCGGGAGACCGTGAGCAGTTCTTC. This encodes CSVGLAGDREQFF.